Described below is a single TCR beta chain sequence and its context. No antigen is known for it. The record has no base qualities; no much larger clone is one base away. Genomic DNA was extracted with the Qiagen DNeasy kit from unsorted PBMCs and from negatively selected CD4+ and CD8+ fractions. Amplification of TCR beta CDR3 regions was done by immunoSEQ multiplex PCR with primers that anneal to V and J segments. A synthetic immune receptor repertoire was used to minimize amplification bias, and remaining bias was computationally removed after sequencing. As for the original processing: Repertoire diversity was quantified as the Shannon entropy index using custom Python scripts. Unsorted, CD4+ and CD8+ repertoires were analyzed separately, except for combined analyses in which CD4+ and CD8+ sequences were merged in silico. Clonal expansion was defined as a frequency increase of at least 2-fold after treatment compared with C1D1, and clones undetected at baseline were assigned a pseudocount of 0.5. Clones with 0 or 1 copy at C1D1 were classified as singleton clones, and clones with 2 or more copies were classified as non-singleton clones. Clones expanded in unsorted samples were assigned a CD4+, CD8+ or unknown annotation through matching of protein sequences in sorted samples from the same patient. Wilcoxon tests on paired samples were used to test diversity changes from C1D1 to C4D1. Drawn from immuneACCESS, this table holds only the in-frame rearrangements with V and J called that TCRdb kept. Clones are partly lost; checked studies trace under half to an unresolved V gene and leave the rest unexplained. V and J calls and clone size are those listed in that table; D and trimming were worked out from the DNA. Across this sample there are about 15,000 clones, with 75% to 90% seen only once. The ten largest clonotypes hold 18% of the sample.

These data originate in a study of PD-1 blockade in classical Hodgkin lymphoma (dated by TCRdb to 2018 to 2021). Describing the broader study: Nivolumab dosing was 3 mg/kg intravenously every 2 weeks, continuing until either disease progression or unacceptable toxicity. To define a peripheral blood immune signature of response to PD-1 blockade in classical Hodgkin lymphoma, the study combined TCR beta sequencing with CyTOF. What the authors observed across the whole study: Baseline TCR diversity was reported to be lower in newly diagnosed patients than in healthy donors, and even lower in relapsed/refractory patients. Among trial patients, those achieving complete response had baseline diversity similar to that of newly diagnosed patients, while diversity was significantly lower in partial responders and progressors. Diversity was lower in patients who began nivolumab less than 1 year after ASCT, so these patients were left out of later analyses to avoid confounding by immune reconstitution. The study was limited to a single clinical trial cohort, and causes of repertoire differences, possibly disease activity or prior therapy, remained undefined. CD4+ but not CD8+ TCR diversity rose significantly by C4D1 (p=0.0027 vs p=0.16), most apparent in complete responders (p=0.02).

The time point label, as the study defines it: cycle 4 day 1 (C4D1), after six to seven weeks of nivolumab. Relapse after autologous stem cell transplantation had occurred in all trial patients, and cohorts A, B and C were distinguished by prior brentuximab vedotin exposure. Using a Miltenyi CD8+ T cell isolation kit, CD8+ T cells were purified from thawed PBMCs through magnetic negative selection. The trial cohort was composed of around 60 patients with relapsed/refractory classical Hodgkin lymphoma, for whom complete response, partial response or progressive disease was recorded as best overall response. In the multi-cohort phase II CheckMate 205 trial, trial patients received single-agent nivolumab. An independent review committee assessed best overall response by applying the 2007 International Working Group response criteria. Trial PBMCs were collected immediately before nivolumab initiation (C1D1) and during therapy at cycle 2 day 1 and cycle 4 day 1. After peripheral blood was drawn into 8 mL Vacutainer Cell Preparation Tubes, PBMCs were isolated by centrifugation and then cryopreserved. Purified CD4+ and CD8+ fractions were prepared only for cases with an additional available PBMC sample. Magnetically labelled cells were removed on LS columns in a quadroMACS separator, and the flow-through was collected as the purified fraction.

Sequencing was performed on CD8+ T cells from blood, taken before the fourth cycle of nivolumab. The source of this sequence is a human donor with classical Hodgkin lymphoma.

In nucleotides, the sequence is TGCGCCAGCAGTGAGTGGGTAAGCACAGATACGCAGTATTTT. Its translation is CASSEWVSTDTQYF. This chain joins TRBV10-2 to TRBJ2-3; the D gene lacks a confident call. There are 14 amino acids in the CDR3, from cysteine to phenylalanine inclusive. The DNA shown is the 42-base CDR3, in frame from base 1. Per the germline V gene, WSHSY is the CDR1 and SAAADI is the CDR2. V and J lose 1 base and 0 bases, and a span of 5 bases separates them.